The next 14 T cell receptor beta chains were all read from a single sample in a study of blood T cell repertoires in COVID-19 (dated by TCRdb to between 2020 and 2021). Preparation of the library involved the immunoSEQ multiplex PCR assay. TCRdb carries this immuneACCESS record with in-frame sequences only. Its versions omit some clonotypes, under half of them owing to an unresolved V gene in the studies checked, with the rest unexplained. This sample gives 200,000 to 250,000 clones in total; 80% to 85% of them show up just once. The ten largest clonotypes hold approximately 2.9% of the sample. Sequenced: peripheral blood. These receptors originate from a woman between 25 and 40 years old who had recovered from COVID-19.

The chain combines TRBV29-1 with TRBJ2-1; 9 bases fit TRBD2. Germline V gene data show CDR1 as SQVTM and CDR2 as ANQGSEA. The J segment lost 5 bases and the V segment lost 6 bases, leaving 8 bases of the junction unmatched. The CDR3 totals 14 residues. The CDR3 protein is CSVSTSGSHNEQFF. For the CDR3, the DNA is TGCAGCGTCTCAACTAGCGGGTCCCACAATGAGCAGTTCTTC.

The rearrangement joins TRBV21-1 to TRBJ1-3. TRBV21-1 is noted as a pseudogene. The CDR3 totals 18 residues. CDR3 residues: CASTRRREAHYSGNTIYF. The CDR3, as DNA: TGTGCCAGCACTCGAAGGAGGGAGGCCCATTACTCTGGAAACACCATATATTTT.

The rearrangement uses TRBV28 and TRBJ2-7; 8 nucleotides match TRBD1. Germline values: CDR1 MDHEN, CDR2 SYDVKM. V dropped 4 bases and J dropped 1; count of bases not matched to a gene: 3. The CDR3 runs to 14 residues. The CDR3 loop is CASSSGGPSYEQYF. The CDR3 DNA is TGTGCCAGCAGTTCAGGGGGCCCATCCTACGAGCAGTACTTC.

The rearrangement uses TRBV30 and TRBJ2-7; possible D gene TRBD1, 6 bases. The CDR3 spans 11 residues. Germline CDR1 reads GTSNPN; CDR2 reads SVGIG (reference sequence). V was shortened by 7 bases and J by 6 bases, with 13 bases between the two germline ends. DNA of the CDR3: TGTGCCTCAACAGGGATGCGCGAGCAGTACTTC. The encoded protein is CASTGMREQYF.

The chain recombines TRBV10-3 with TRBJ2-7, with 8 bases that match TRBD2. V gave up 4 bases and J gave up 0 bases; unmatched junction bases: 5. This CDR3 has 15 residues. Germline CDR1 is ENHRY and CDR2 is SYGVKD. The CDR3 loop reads CAISGVGTSSYEQYF. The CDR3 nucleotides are TGTGCCATCAGTGGGGTAGGGACTAGCTCCTACGAGCAGTACTTC.

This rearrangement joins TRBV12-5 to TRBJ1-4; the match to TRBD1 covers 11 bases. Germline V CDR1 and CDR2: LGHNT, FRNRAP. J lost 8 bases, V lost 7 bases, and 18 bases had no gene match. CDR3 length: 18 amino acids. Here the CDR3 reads CASAVGGQGAETREKLFF. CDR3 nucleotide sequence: TGTGCTAGTGCAGTAGGCGGACAGGGGGCTGAAACGCGGGAAAAACTGTTTTTT.

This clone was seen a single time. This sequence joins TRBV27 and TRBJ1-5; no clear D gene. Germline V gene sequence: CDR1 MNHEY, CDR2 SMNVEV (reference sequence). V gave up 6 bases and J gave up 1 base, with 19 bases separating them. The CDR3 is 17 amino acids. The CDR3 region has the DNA TGTGCCAGCAGCCCGCTAGAATGGACTAAAAGCAATCAGCCCCAGCATTTT. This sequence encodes CASSPLEWTKSNQPQHF.

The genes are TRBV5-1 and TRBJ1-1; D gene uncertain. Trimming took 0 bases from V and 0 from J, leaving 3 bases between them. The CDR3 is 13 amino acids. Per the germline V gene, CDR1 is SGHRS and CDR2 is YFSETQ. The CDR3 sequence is CASSLGVNTEAFF. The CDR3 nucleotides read TGCGCCAGCAGCTTGGGCGTGAACACTGAAGCTTTCTTT.

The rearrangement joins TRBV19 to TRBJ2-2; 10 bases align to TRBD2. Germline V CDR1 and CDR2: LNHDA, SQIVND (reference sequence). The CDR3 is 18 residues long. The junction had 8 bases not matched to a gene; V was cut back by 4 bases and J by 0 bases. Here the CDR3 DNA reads TGTGCCAGTAGTACCTCCTTCGGACTAGCGGCGAACACCGGGGAGCTGTTTTTT. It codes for CASSTSFGLAANTGELFF.

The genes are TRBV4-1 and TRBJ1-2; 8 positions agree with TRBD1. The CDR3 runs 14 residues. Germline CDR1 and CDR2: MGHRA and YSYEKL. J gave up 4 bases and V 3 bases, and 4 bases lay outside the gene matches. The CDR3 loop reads CASSQSGTGYGYTF. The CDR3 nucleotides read TGCGCCAGCAGCCAGTCCGGGACAGGCTATGGCTACACCTTC.

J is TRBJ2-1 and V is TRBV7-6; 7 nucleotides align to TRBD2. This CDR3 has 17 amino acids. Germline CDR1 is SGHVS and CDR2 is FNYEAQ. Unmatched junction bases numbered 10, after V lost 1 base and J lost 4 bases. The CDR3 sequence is CASSLGPPAGRYNEQFF. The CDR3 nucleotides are TGTGCCAGCAGCTTAGGCCCTCCAGCGGGAAGGTACAATGAGCAGTTCTTC.

CDR3 amino acids: CASSERSGRGYGYTF. DNA of the CDR3: TGTGCCAGCAGTGAACGATCAGGGAGGGGCTATGGCTACACCTTC. This chain joins TRBV6-1 and TRBJ1-2; a possible D gene is TRBD1 (5 bases). With 2 bases removed from V and 4 bases from J, the gap between germline ends came to 14 bases. The germline CDR1 and CDR2 sequences are MNHNS and SASEGT. The CDR3 length is 15 residues.

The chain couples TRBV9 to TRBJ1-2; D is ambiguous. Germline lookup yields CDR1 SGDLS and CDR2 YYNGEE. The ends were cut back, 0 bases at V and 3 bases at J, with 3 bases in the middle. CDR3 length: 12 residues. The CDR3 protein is CASSVAHYGYTF. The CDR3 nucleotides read TGTGCCAGCAGCGTAGCTCACTATGGCTACACCTTC.

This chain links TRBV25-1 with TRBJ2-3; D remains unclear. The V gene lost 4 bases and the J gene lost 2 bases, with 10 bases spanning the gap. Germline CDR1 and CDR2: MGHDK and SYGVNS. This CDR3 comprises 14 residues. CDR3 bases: TGTGCCAGCAGTGCTCCGACTGACACAGATACGCAGTATTTT. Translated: CASSAPTDTDTQYF.